This entry features one TCR beta chain sequence. Its antigen remains unknown. The table came from immunoSEQ multiplex PCR; TCRdb's copy has only in-frame clones and leaves some out. This table has 150,000 to 200,000 clones, about 94% appearing once. This sample is part of a study of T cell responses to AZD1222 COVID-19 vaccine. Study results and limitations: Regions 160-218 and 743-854 dominated among vaccine-associated CD4 TCRs spanning spike. Nearly half of the spike-specific TCRs reportedly recognize variant regions that carry no mutations. Females outnumbered males among donors, who were mostly white British; clonal diversity was possibly underestimated.

Germline CDR1 reads SEHNR; CDR2 reads FQNEAQ (reference sequence). The CDR3 has 16 residues. V lost 5 bases, J lost 4 bases, and 12 bases stayed unmatched. The source material was peripheral blood, sampled on day 0 of AZD1222 vaccination. The V and J genes are TRBV7-9 and TRBJ2-7; TRBD1 agrees at 9 bases. This TCR came from an adult in good health. DNA of the CDR3: TGTGCCAGCAGCCCGAACCCCGGGACAGGGTTTTACGAGCAGTACTTC. As protein: CASSPNPGTGFYEQYF.